Detailed here is one TCR beta chain. Its cognate antigen has yet to be identified. Per-base quality was not reported, and no clone a single base away is much larger than it. The CDR3 regions of human TCRbeta chains were analyzed by immunosequencing. As for the original processing: Repertoire TCRs were checked for matches against a reference library of SARS-CoV-2-specific TCRs that had been generated using the MIRA antigen-specificity platform. Breadth meant the fraction of unique TCRs that were SARS-CoV-2-associated, whereas depth meant the fraction of total T cells that were SARS-CoV-2-associated. Using the MIRA data, every spike-specific TCR was mapped to the spike region that the TCR reacted to and assigned to either a CD4 or a CD8 class. Log10-transformed breadth and depth values were compared by one-way ANOVA with Sidak's multiple comparisons tests. The table was pulled from immuneACCESS by TCRdb, which kept in-frame rearrangements only. Such tables lose some clones; where checked, under half of the loss comes from unresolved V genes, and the rest has no known cause. For V, J and clone size, that table is used; D and trimming come from the DNA. The sample table records roughly 160,000 clones; about nine tenths of these occur just once. The ten biggest clones cover more than 1.3% of the sample.

In the germline V gene, CDR1 corresponds to MNHEY and CDR2 to SVGEGT. Counted from cysteine to phenylalanine, this CDR3 has 14 amino acids. The CDR3 DNA has 42 bases and is translated from base 1. V was cut back by 2 bases and J by 5 bases, leaving a gap of 13 bases between them. This sample is part of a study of T cell responses to AZD1222 COVID-19 vaccine (dated by TCRdb to the early 2020s). Notes on the research overall: Because spike-specific TCR depth and breadth did not differ between the two schedules, AZD1222 recipients who got a second dose at roughly 4 weeks were pooled with those who got a second dose at roughly 12 weeks. A total of approximately 230 trial participants underwent TCR sequencing, of whom about 210 received two doses of AZD1222 and about 25 received two doses of the MenACWY control vaccine. Enrollment into the trials was organized by age into subgroups of 18-55, 56-69 and 70-plus years, and those subgroups contained approximately 160, 26 and 62 TCR-sequenced participants, respectively.

General findings and caveats noted by the study authors: Conclusions about previously exposed vaccinees were limited because only a handful of AZD1222 recipients were SARS-CoV-2 seropositive at baseline. Participants were mostly white British and included more females than males, and it was suggested by the authors that clonal diversity may have been underestimated. Nearly half of unique spike-specific TCRs reportedly recognized epitopes outside regions mutated in the B.1.351 and B.1.1.7 variants. After two AZD1222 doses, both the breadth and the depth of spike-specific TCRs were significantly higher than at day 0 and than in MenACWY recipients. The 56-69-year group was small, and its depth increase did not reach significance, likely because of low power. CD4 TCRs associated with the vaccine covered the entire spike protein, and the dominant responses were in regions 160-218 and 743-854. No day 14 peak-response samples were available, so repertoires were characterized only after the peak T cell response.

The time point label of this sample denotes: baseline before first vaccination. The vaccinee samples were drawn from two UK trials, COV001 and COV002, one of which was a single-blind randomized controlled phase 2/3 trial testing AZD1222 (ChAdOx1 nCoV-19) in healthy adults. For TCRbeta chain sequencing, PBMC samples were collected from trial participants at day 0 and at day 28 after the second dose. The sequence was collected from an adult in good health. The chain uses TRBV6-2 or TRBV6-3 and TRBJ2-7; TRBD1 is a weak D gene call, 6 bases matching. The sequenced sample was peripheral blood, obtained on day 0 of AZD1222 vaccination. The DNA reads TGTGCCAGCAGTTACGGGGGACACCCCAACGAGCAGTACTTC. This is translated as CASSYGGHPNEQYF.